This T cell receptor beta chain stems from a study of molecular identifiers for immune sequencing clone quantification (dated by TCRdb to between 2017 and 2018). Background on the whole study: For a replicate experiment, RNA from roughly 18,000 or 92,000 naive CD8 T cells was divided into five aliquots, and four of the five aliquots were sequenced. CD8 T cells were used in a methods study to benchmark molecular-identifier clustering-based TCR repertoire sequencing (MIDCIRS) and TCR RNA copy counting.

Libraries of naive CD8 T cells were generated from roughly 21,000 to 960,000 sorted cells, with 10%, 30% or 50% of the purified RNA used. Naive CD8 T cells were FACS-sorted as CD8+CD4-CCR7+CD45RA+ on a BD FACSAria II into RLT Plus buffer. To test detection sensitivity, Jurkat RNA equivalent to ten TCR copies was spiked into samples of about 17,000-1,100,000 naive CD8 T cells. Enrichment of CD8 T cells was performed with RosetteSep CD8+ T Cell Enrichment Cocktail and Ficoll-Paque, after which ACK red cell lysis was carried out. The CDR3 runs 15 amino acids, cysteine and phenylalanine included. The entry retains the CDR3 DNA only, 45 bases that are in frame from base 1. CDR1 and CDR2 (LGHDT, YNNKEL) derive from the germline V gene (reference sequence). V sheds 0 bases and J sheds 11 bases, leaving 19 bases between their ends. A word on this clonotype: There is no known antigen for this receptor. The sample holds no much larger clone one base away, and base qualities are not on file.

The method was PCR. TCRdb shows the sequencer as NextSeq 500. Bulk TCR libraries were generated as previously described, with the TCR primers listed in Table S5 used. Total RNA was purified with the Qiagen AllPrep DNA/RNA kit. Before analysis, reads from multiple sequencing runs of one library were combined. The authors processed their data as follows. Reads were retained only if their TCR constant sequence matched exactly, and those retained reads were trimmed to 150 nt and grouped according to their 12-nt molecular barcodes. Reads inside each barcode group were sub-clustered using a 15% Levenshtein threshold, and a quality-weighted consensus sequence was constructed for each RNA molecule. Non-functional sequences were discarded, and so were lower-count sequences lying one edit away from another sequence. Barcode sub-clusters with fewer than 20% of the maximum read count were removed, based on fitting two negative binomial distributions. TCRdb took the public reads, trimmed them with fastp at Q25, ran MiXCR for clone calling and kept in-frame beta chains. Rows are combined by CDR3 protein, so each entry shows the most common genes and DNA. TCRdb's processing, not the study's, gives the V and J calls here. Here the sample has a few hundred thousand distinct CDR3 sequences; roughly 24% occur a single time. The leading ten clones occupy roughly 0.7% of the sample.

On the study overall, not on this receptor specifically: Clones above 20 RNA copies held over 98% of molecules in CMV-specific effector cells but under 1% in naive cells. When barcode sub-clustering was omitted, TCR diversity was inflated by chimeric consensus sequences, with chimeras reaching as high as 47%. Even against a background of about a million naive CD8 T cells, spiked-in Jurkat TCR RNA amounting to a single cell's worth was reported to be detectable. The naive libraries included spiked-in Jurkat TCR RNA (around 10 copies' worth), and this RNA is not part of the donor repertoire. Modeling estimated about three recovered TCR RNA copies per cell, compared with about 10 by digital PCR, which implies roughly 30% capture efficiency. Identical TCR molecules sharing a barcode could cause highly expanded clone sizes to be underestimated.

This sequence uses TRBV3-1 and TRBJ1-1; the D gene cannot be resolved reliably. Sequencing was performed on naive CD8+ T cells from blood, with Jurkat cell RNA spiked in. This sample's cell subset or site label indicates: FACS-sorted CD8+CD4-CCR7+CD45RA+ naive T cells. This receptor was taken from a human donor in good health. Some libraries in this study had Jurkat cell RNA spiked in. In nucleotide form, the sequence is TGTGCCAGCAGCCAAGATCTTTTAGCTCTTACTGCCGCTTTCTTT. This gives the protein CASSQDLLALTAAFF. Reference TRBV3-1 and TRBJ1-1 genes cover what lies past the CDR3, so the full variable domain is DTAVSQTPKYLVTQMGNDKSIKCEQNLGHDTMYWYKQDSKKFLKIMFSYNNKELIINETVPNRFSPKSPDKAHLNLHINSLELGDSAVYFCASSQDLLALTAAFFGQGTRLTVV.